Below are 11 T cell receptor beta chains sequenced from a single sample in a study of preoperative IRX-2 immunotherapy in early breast cancer. Here immunoSEQ multiplex PCR was the method, and the copy in TCRdb shows in-frame clones only, minus some. Of about 32,000 clones detected, 80% to 85% appear once; the ten largest clones hold about 2.7%. Treatment given: preoperative locoregional IRX-2 cytokine immunotherapy. This sample comprised lymph node tissue, obtained from a patient treated with IRX-2 immunotherapy. All receptors come from a human donor with breast cancer.

The V call is TRBV6-8, the J call TRBJ2-7; 8 nucleotides match TRBD1. This CDR3 comprises 15 residues. V dropped 10 bases and J dropped 0; count of bases not matched to a gene: 11. CDR1 and CDR2 (germline): MNHGY, SAAAGT. For the CDR3, the DNA is TGTGCCATCAGCTCCCGGGACAGGAGCTCCTACGAGCAGTACTTC. Its translation is CAISSRDRSSYEQYF.

The table lists this clone with a few counts. The chain uses TRBV28 and TRBJ1-2; 8 nucleotides match TRBD1. Germline V gene lookup returns CDR1 MDHEN and CDR2 SYDVKM. With 9 bases clipped from V and 2 bases from J, the junction kept 5 bases outside the gene matches. The CDR3 is 13 amino acids. The CDR3 DNA follows: TGTGCCAGTATGGACAGGGCAAACTATGGCTACACCTTC. Protein sequence: CASMDRANYGYTF.

The rearrangement links TRBV5-1 to TRBJ1-2; perhaps TRBD1 as D (5 bases). The CDR3 totals 14 residues. With 4 bases removed from V and 3 bases from J, the gap between germline ends came to 13 bases. Germline V CDR1 and CDR2: SGHRS, YFSETQ. The DNA for the CDR3 is TGCGCCAGCAGCCACGAAGGACAAGACTATGGCTACACCTTC. Its translation: CASSHEGQDYGYTF. The full variable domain, in which reference TRBV5-1 and TRBJ1-2 provide the parts outside the CDR3, is KAGVTQTPRYLIKTRGQQVTLSCSPISGHRSVSWYQQTPGQGLQFLFEYFSETQRNKGNFPGRFSGRQFSNSRSEMNVSTLELGDSALYLCASSHEGQDYGYTFGSGTRLTVV.

The V and J genes are TRBV30 and TRBJ2-7; D may correspond to TRBD1 or TRBD2 (5 bases each). V lost 4 bases and J lost 6, with 22 bases in between. Germline CDR1 and CDR2: GTSNPN and SVGIG (reference sequence). The CDR3 spans 15 residues. The CDR3 nucleotides are TGTGCCTGGACGAGGGGTTCGGGTTACCCTACCGAGCAGTACTTC. Translation gives CAWTRGSGYPTEQYF.

This rearrangement joins TRBV5-1 to TRBJ2-5; TRBD1 aligns across 7 bases. J lost 5 bases, V lost 3 bases, and 7 bases had no gene match. This CDR3 contains 14 residues. Germline V gene lookup returns CDR1 SGHRS and CDR2 YFSETQ. The CDR3 spells CASSSYRGWETQYF. As DNA, the CDR3 is TGCGCCAGCAGCTCATACAGGGGCTGGGAGACCCAGTACTTC.

The rearrangement joins TRBV19 to TRBJ2-3, with 13 bases fitting TRBD2. The germline CDR1 and CDR2 sequences are LNHDA and SQIVND (reference sequence). The CDR3 covers 16 residues. The trim removed 4 bases at V and 5 bases at J, leaving 6 bases unmatched. The CDR3 DNA follows: TGTGCCAGTAGTAGACGGACTAGCGGGAGTGGAGATACGCAGTATTTT. Protein product: CASSRRTSGSGDTQYF.

The chain combines TRBV5-1 with TRBJ2-5, with TRBD1 as a possible D gene (6 bases). V was pared by 4 bases and J by 4 bases, with 14 bases between. Germline-derived CDR1 and CDR2 are SGHRS and YFSETQ. This CDR3 has 14 amino acids. DNA of the CDR3: TGCGCCAGCAGCCGCCAGGGGAGAGGAGAGACCCAGTACTTC. As protein: CASSRQGRGETQYF. The variable domain in full, completed from reference TRBV5-1 and TRBJ2-5, reads KAGVTQTPRYLIKTRGQQVTLSCSPISGHRSVSWYQQTPGQGLQFLFEYFSETQRNKGNFPGRFSGRQFSNSRSEMNVSTLELGDSALYLCASSRQGRGETQYFGPGTRLLVL.

The chain couples TRBV22-1 to TRBJ2-3; the table's D call TRBD2 went unverified against the DNA. TRBV22-1 is listed as a pseudogene. CDR3 length equals 13 residues. The CDR3 nucleotides read TGTGCCATCAGTGCGCGAGGGCGGGATACGCAGTATTTT. The encoded protein is CAISARGRDTQYF.

The gene calls are TRBV30 and TRBJ2-7, with D unclear. The CDR3 length is 12 residues. Trimming shortened V by 4 bases and J by 8 bases, and 15 bases separated the two germline ends. Germline V gene lookup returns CDR1 GTSNPN and CDR2 SVGIG (reference sequence). The CDR3 nucleotides read TGTGCCTGGACCGTCGGCAGTTTTAAGCAGTACTTC. Protein sequence: CAWTVGSFKQYF. The full variable domain, with the rest looked up from reference TRBV30 and TRBJ2-7, is SQTIHQWPATLVQPVGSPLSLECTVEGTSNPNLYWYRQAAGRGLQLLFYSVGIGQISSEVPQNLSASRPQDRQFILSSKKLLLSDSGFYLCAWTVGSFKQYFGPGTRLTVT.

This clone has a single count. The chain has TRBV6-8 and TRBJ1-5; D gene uncertain. The V end lost 8 bases, the J end lost 3 bases, and 14 bases lay between the germline ends. CDR3 length: 14 amino acids. Germline V CDR1 and CDR2: MNHGY, SAAAGT. Written as DNA, the CDR3 is TGTGCCAGCCAAGGGAGGGCCCTCAATCAGCCCCAGCATTTT. This sequence encodes CASQGRALNQPQHF.

The chain joins TRBV11-3 to TRBJ2-7; 13 bases map to TRBD2. The CDR3 is 17 amino acids. Germline CDR1 and CDR2: SGHNT and YENEEA. V dropped 5 bases and J dropped 0; count of bases not matched to a gene: 7. The CDR3 DNA is TGTGCCAGCAGCAAGGGACTAGCGGGGACCAGCTCCTACGAGCAGTACTTC. Its translation: CASSKGLAGTSSYEQYF.